This passage covers 2 T cell receptor beta chains from one sample sequenced in a study of T cells in Graves' hyperthyroidism and ophthalmopathy. RNA transcripts gave rise to amplified TCR beta CDR3 regions. TCR CDR3 underwent first-round RT-PCR with the HTBI primer set. TCRdb reanalysed the multiplex PCR reads using MiXCR and keeps one entry per CDR3 protein. The sample lists about 290,000 distinct CDR3 sequences, less than 20% occurring once. Input material: blood. The receptors here all came from a man in his forties or fifties with Graves' ophthalmopathy.

This clonotype has just a few counts. The chain has TRBV29-1 and TRBJ2-7; D gene ambiguous. This CDR3 comprises 13 residues. The germline V and J ends were trimmed by 3 bases and 2 bases, with 11 bases remaining between them. The germline gives CDR1 SQVTM, CDR2 ANQGSEA. The CDR3 loop is CSVDWPTPYEQYF. The CDR3 bases are TGCAGCGTTGACTGGCCGACACCCTACGAGCAGTACTTC.

This clonotype came up a few times. The V gene is TRBV6-1, the J gene TRBJ2-7; tentatively, D is TRBD2 (6 bases). Between the trimmed V and J ends, which lost 5 bases and 5 bases, there was a span of 25 bases. The CDR3 consists of 17 residues. CDR1 MNHNS and CDR2 SASEGT come from the germline V gene. CDR3 protein: CASSPLRPGLTPDEQYF. DNA for the CDR3: TGTGCCAGCAGTCCCTTACGCCCGGGACTTACACCTGACGAGCAGTACTTC.